A single sample gave rise to the 23 T cell receptor beta chains below, sequenced in a study of blood T cell repertoires in COVID-19. The assay was immunoSEQ multiplex PCR, and TCRdb's table has in-frame clones only and misses some. The profile shows approximately 80,000 clones, around 81% of them singletons. The sequenced sample consisted of peripheral blood. The receptors originated from a man older than 75 with acute or convalescent COVID-19.

The V gene is TRBV28, the J gene TRBJ2-7, with 9 positions matching TRBD1. Per germline, CDR1 MDHEN and CDR2 SYDVKM. The J segment lost 2 bases and the V segment lost 6 bases, leaving 8 bases of the junction unmatched. The CDR3 is 15 amino acids. The CDR3 nucleotides read TGTGCCAGCAGGGGGGACAGGGCAGGTACCTACGAGCAGTACTTC. It codes for CASRGDRAGTYEQYF. The whole variable domain, remainder taken from reference TRBV28 and TRBJ2-7, is DVKVTQSSRYLVKRTGEKVFLECVQDMDHENMFWYRQDPGLGLRLIYFSYDVKMKEKGDIPEGYSVSREKKERFSLILESASTNQTSMYLCASRGDRAGTYEQYFGPGTRLTVT.

The chain joins TRBV29-1 to TRBJ1-4; 8 bases agree with TRBD1. V lost 6 bases and J lost 8; bases outside the gene matches: 8. The CDR3 loop spans 13 amino acids. Germline V gives CDR1 SQVTM, CDR2 ANQGSEA. CDR3 in DNA: TGCAGCGTCCTGACAGGGGTGGGGGAAAAACTGTTTTTT. Amino acid sequence: CSVLTGVGEKLFF.

The V and J genes are TRBV18 and TRBJ1-1, with 8 bases aligning to TRBD1. Germline CDR1 KGHSH, CDR2 LQKENI. This CDR3 is built from 14 residues. V gave up 3 bases and J gave up 1 base; unmatched junction bases: 1. CDR3 nucleotides: TGTGCCAGCTCACCCGGGACAGGGAACACTGAAGCTTTCTTT. It specifies CASSPGTGNTEAFF. Variable domain in full (rest from reference TRBV18 and TRBJ1-1): NAGVMQNPRHLVRRRGQEARLRCSPMKGHSHVYWYRQLPEEGLKFMVYLQKENIIDESGMPKERFSAEFPKEGPSILRIQQVVRGDSAAYFCASSPGTGNTEAFFGQGTRLTVV.

In this sample, this clone turned up once. V usage is TRBV9 and J usage is TRBJ2-2; TRBD2 matches at 9 bases. CDR3 length: 16 amino acids. V lost 4 bases and J lost 1; bases outside the gene matches: 5. Per the germline V gene, CDR1 is SGDLS and CDR2 is YYNGEE. CDR3 nucleotides: TGTGCCAGCAGCCCACGACTAGCGGTGAACACCGGGGAGCTGTTTTTT. Its protein is CASSPRLAVNTGELFF. The full variable domain, in which reference TRBV9 and TRBJ2-2 provide the parts outside the CDR3, is DSGVTQTPKHLITATGQRVTLRCSPRSGDLSVYWYQQSLDQGLQFLIQYYNGEERAKGNILERFSAQQFPDLHSELNLSSLELGDSALYFCASSPRLAVNTGELFFGEGSRLTVL.

The rearrangement links TRBV15 to TRBJ1-2; D remains unclear. This CDR3 has 14 residues. Germline V gene lookup returns CDR1 LNHNV and CDR2 YYDKDF (reference sequence). V shed 1 base and J shed 7 bases, with 13 bases lying between them. The CDR3 protein is CATSRAAGQAGYTF. The CDR3 DNA follows: TGTGCCACCAGCAGAGCGGCTGGTCAGGCTGGCTACACCTTC. Variable domain in full (rest from reference TRBV15 and TRBJ1-2): DAMVIQNPRYQVTQFGKPVTLSCSQTLNHNVMYWYQQKSSQAPKLLFHYYDKDFNNEADTPDNFQSRRPNTSFCFLDIRSPGLGDTAMYLCATSRAAGQAGYTFGSGTRLTVV.

This rearrangement joins TRBV5-1 to TRBJ2-1; 13 bases align to TRBD2. Germline V gene sequence: CDR1 SGHRS, CDR2 YFSETQ. Trimming took 2 bases from V and 5 from J; bases not matched to a gene: 7. This CDR3 contains 17 residues. CDR3 in DNA: TGCGCCAGCAGCTTCCTGGCCGGGACTAGCGGGAACAATGAGCAGTTCTTC. Translated, it gives CASSFLAGTSGNNEQFF.

In its sample, this clone was seen a few times. Written as DNA, the CDR3 is TGTGCCAGCAGTGAAGGGACAGGGTATAGGCCCCAGCATTTT. Translated, it gives CASSEGTGYRPQHF. The J gene is TRBJ1-5, the V gene TRBV6-4; TRBD1 matches at 9 bases. Trimming cost V 3 bases and J 9 bases; bases outside gene matches: 6. The CDR3 contains 14 residues. From germline, CDR1 is MRHNA and CDR2 SNTAGT.

The gene calls are TRBV7-9 and TRBJ2-1; no clear D. This CDR3 spans 15 amino acids. The germline CDR1 and CDR2 sequences are SEHNR and FQNEAQ (reference sequence). V was shortened by 0 bases and J by 3 bases, with 9 bases between the two germline ends. The CDR3 here is CASSLASPYYNEQFF. CDR3 DNA: TGTGCCAGCAGCTTAGCGTCCCCCTACTACAATGAGCAGTTCTTC.

For the CDR3, the DNA is TGCAGCGTGCTTAAACCGGGGGGCGTTGGGACTGAAGCTTTCTTT. Protein: CSVLKPGGVGTEAFF. V is TRBV29-1 and J is TRBJ1-1, with TRBD1 as a possible D gene (6 bases). The CDR3 is made up of 15 amino acids. CDR1 and CDR2 from the germline V gene are SQVTM and ANQGSEA. Trimming cost V 6 bases and J 5 bases, with 22 bases left between them.

The chain recombines TRBV29-1 with TRBJ2-2; D is unresolved. The germline V gene has CDR1 SQVTM and CDR2 ANQGSEA. The CDR3 totals 13 residues. V gave up 4 bases and J gave up 9 bases, with 15 bases separating them. In nucleotides, the CDR3 is TGCAGCGTTGTTAGGCCAGCAGGAAGGGAGCTGTTTTTT. Translated: CSVVRPAGRELFF.

The chain combines TRBV19 with TRBJ2-5; D is unresolved. The germline CDR1 and CDR2 sequences are LNHDA and SQIVND (reference sequence). V lost 5 bases and J 2 bases, leaving 6 bases between the germline ends. The CDR3 is 12 amino acids. The CDR3 sequence: CASSRDQETQYF. In DNA, the CDR3 is TGTGCCAGTAGTCGCGATCAAGAGACCCAGTACTTC.

V is TRBV5-1 and J is TRBJ2-6, with a possible D match to TRBD2 (6 bases). V was clipped by 0 bases and J by 1 base, with 11 bases between them. Germline V gene data show CDR1 as SGHRS and CDR2 as YFSETQ. This CDR3 is built from 17 residues. Here the CDR3 reads CASSLAGGDSGANVLTF. As DNA, the CDR3 is TGCGCCAGCAGCTTGGCGGGCGGGGATTCTGGGGCCAACGTCCTGACTTTC.

This rearrangement joins TRBV5-1 to TRBJ1-5; 8 bases map to TRBD1. Germline V lookup: CDR1 SGHRS, CDR2 YFSETQ. J gave up 7 bases and V 0 bases, and 6 bases lay outside the gene matches. The CDR3 loop spans 15 amino acids. CDR3 region: CASSLAGQGEQPQHF. As DNA, the CDR3 is TGCGCCAGCAGCTTGGCCGGACAGGGCGAACAGCCCCAGCATTTT.

The rearrangement uses TRBV6-6 and TRBJ2-7; 7 nucleotides align to TRBD1. With 0 bases clipped from V and 6 bases from J, the junction kept 2 bases outside the gene matches. Germline CDR1 is MNHNY and CDR2 is SVGAGI (reference sequence). The CDR3 is 13 residues long. CDR3 protein: CASSYSTGPEQYF. The CDR3 region has the DNA TGTGCCAGCAGTTACTCGACAGGGCCCGAGCAGTACTTC.

This clone was detected a few times. This sequence joins TRBV12-2 and TRBJ1-1. TRBV12-2 is noted as a pseudogene. The CDR3 totals 18 residues. The CDR3 DNA reads TGTGCAAGTCGCTTAGTACCCTCGGGGGGCGATGGGAGATCAGGAACTTTCTTT. As protein: CASRLVPSGGDGRSGTFF.

The gene calls are TRBV4-1 and TRBJ2-7; tentative D call: TRBD1 (5 bases). V was cut by 4 bases and J by 2 bases, with 12 bases left in between. CDR3 length: 14 amino acids. In germline, CDR1 is MGHRA, CDR2 YSYEKL. Here the CDR3 reads CASSPARTTYEQYF. As DNA, the CDR3 is TGCGCCAGCAGCCCAGCCCGGACAACCTACGAGCAGTACTTC.

This clone was seen only once. The chain combines TRBV20-1 with TRBJ2-1; possibly TRBD2 for D (6 bases). Looked up from germline, CDR1 is DFQATT and CDR2 is SNEGSKA (reference sequence). The CDR3 spans 16 residues. V lost 3 bases, J lost 4 bases, and 19 bases lay in between. Here the CDR3 DNA reads TGCAGTGCTAGTGATTGGCTAGCGAGCCATTACAATGAGCAGTTCTTC. This gives the protein CSASDWLASHYNEQFF.

This CDR3 reads CASSKGGQIRPGNTIYF. CDR3 coding DNA: TGTGCCAGCAGCAAAGGGGGACAGATCAGGCCTGGAAACACCATATATTTT. V usage is TRBV21-1 and J usage is TRBJ1-3; the table calls TRBD1, which could not be checked here. TRBV21-1 is noted as a pseudogene. This CDR3 contains 17 residues.

The chain links TRBV19 to TRBJ1-1; D not resolved. Germline values: CDR1 LNHDA, CDR2 SQIVND (reference sequence). The CDR3 covers 13 residues. Trimming took off 1 base at V and 1 base at J, with 4 bases between the two ends. In DNA, the CDR3 is TGTGCCAGTAGTATAGGACAGAACACTGAAGCTTTCTTT. The encoded protein is CASSIGQNTEAFF.

This chain joins TRBV6-5 and TRBJ2-1, with 11 bases fitting TRBD2. The germline CDR1 and CDR2 sequences are MNHEY and SVGAGI. Losses at the gene ends were 10 bases for V and 9 bases for J; bases not matched to a gene: 2. The CDR3 consists of 11 residues. The CDR3 loop reads CAIAGGGEQFF. The DNA of the CDR3 is TGTGCCATAGCGGGAGGGGGTGAGCAGTTCTTC.

The CDR3 DNA sequence: TGTGCCAGCAGCCAAGCCACAGGAAAGGATGAGCAGTTCTTC. This gives the protein CASSQATGKDEQFF. The chain uses TRBV4-2 and TRBJ2-1, with D possibly TRBD1 on 5 matching bases. Trimming took off 1 base at V and 8 bases at J, with 12 bases between the two ends. The CDR3 totals 14 residues. Germline CDR1 and CDR2: LGHNA and YNFKEQ.

The chain joins TRBV6-5 to TRBJ2-1, with 11 bases identical to TRBD2. J was trimmed by 12 bases and V by 0 bases; bases with no gene match: 10. Germline V gives CDR1 MNHEY, CDR2 SVGAGI. This CDR3 contains 16 residues. Here the CDR3 reads CASSYSTSGVLMGQFF. The DNA of the CDR3 is TGTGCCAGCAGTTACTCGACTAGCGGGGTATTAATGGGGCAGTTCTTC.

The gene calls are TRBV28 and TRBJ2-7; D gene ambiguous. Between the trimmed V and J ends, which lost 3 bases and 4 bases, there was a span of 4 bases. The CDR3 consists of 11 residues. Germline CDR1 MDHEN, CDR2 SYDVKM. In DNA form, the CDR3 reads TGTGCCAGCAGTTTCGTGTACGAGCAGTACTTC. Residues: CASSFVYEQYF.